Listed below are T cell receptor beta chains from one sample, sequenced in a study of cytomegalovirus exposure and HLA in healthy donors. TCRdb keeps only in-frame clones here, not all; method: immunoSEQ multiplex PCR. This table holds 85,000 to 110,000 clones, more than 75% found once. Sequenced material: PBMCs. These TCRs come from a young woman in good health and CMV-seropositive. Each CDR3 is given with its conserved first and last residue. Each record gives: V gene, clone size, D gene, J gene, CDR3 protein, CDR3 DNA. The D gene is left open where the match is weak. Clone size appears in some rows only: once, few, many, or a class for an expanded clone.

v_gene: TRBV29-1; abundance: -; d_gene: TRBD2; j_gene: TRBJ2-7; CDR3aa: CSVAAASGGSSYEQYF; CDR3nt: TGCAGCGTTGCCGCGGCGAGCGGGGGGAGCTCCTACGAGCAGTACTTC
v_gene: TRBV7-2; abundance: once; d_gene: TRBD1; j_gene: TRBJ2-7; CDR3aa: CASSLGDRGPYEQYF; CDR3nt: TGTGCCAGCAGCTTAGGGGACAGGGGGCCCTACGAGCAGTACTTC
v_gene: TRBV6-6; abundance: few; d_gene: -; j_gene: TRBJ1-1; CDR3aa: CATHSLLNTEAFF; CDR3nt: TGTGCCACCCACAGCCTTCTAAACACTGAAGCTTTCTTT
v_gene: TRBV6-5; abundance: -; d_gene: -; j_gene: TRBJ2-3; CDR3aa: CASQGTVSTDTQYF; CDR3nt: TGTGCCAGCCAGGGGACGGTAAGCACAGATACGCAGTATTTT
v_gene: TRBV5-1; abundance: -; d_gene: TRBD2; j_gene: TRBJ2-2; CDR3aa: CASSSGTSGSLEIGELFF; CDR3nt: TGCGCCAGCAGCTCGGGGACTAGCGGGAGTTTGGAGATCGGGGAGCTGTTTTTT
v_gene: TRBV5-1; abundance: -; d_gene: -; j_gene: TRBJ1-1; CDR3aa: CASSLPTGGKNTEAFF; CDR3nt: TGCGCCAGCAGCCTACCGACGGGGGGAAAGAACACTGAAGCTTTCTTT
v_gene: TRBV2; abundance: -; d_gene: -; j_gene: TRBJ1-1; CDR3aa: CASIRTENTEAFF; CDR3nt: TGTGCCAGCATTCGGACTGAGAACACTGAAGCTTTCTTT
v_gene: TRBV9; abundance: -; d_gene: -; j_gene: TRBJ2-7; CDR3aa: CASTLPGLSWEQYF; CDR3nt: TGTGCCAGCACCCTACCAGGACTTTCGTGGGAGCAGTACTTC
v_gene: TRBV18; abundance: once; d_gene: -; j_gene: TRBJ2-4; CDR3aa: CASSPRTPEGRTKNIQYF; CDR3nt: TGTGCCAGCTCACCTCGAACTCCGGAGGGACGGACCAAAAACATTCAGTACTTC
v_gene: TRBV7-9; abundance: once; d_gene: TRBD1; j_gene: TRBJ2-2; CDR3aa: CASSLAGTGRTGELFF; CDR3nt: TGTGCCAGCAGCTTAGCCGGGACAGGGAGGACCGGGGAGCTGTTTTTT
v_gene: TRBV7-9; abundance: -; d_gene: TRBD1; j_gene: TRBJ1-5; CDR3aa: CASSYVGQINQPQHF; CDR3nt: TGTGCCAGCAGCTACGTGGGACAGATCAATCAGCCCCAGCATTTT
v_gene: TRBV6-5; abundance: -; d_gene: -; j_gene: TRBJ2-2; CDR3aa: CASSYSGLNTGELFF; CDR3nt: TGTGCCAGCAGTTACTCGGGACTTAACACCGGGGAGCTGTTTTTT
v_gene: TRBV19; abundance: -; d_gene: -; j_gene: TRBJ1-5; CDR3aa: CASSFLPGRDQPQHF; CDR3nt: TGTGCCAGTAGTTTCCTCCCCGGGAGAGATCAGCCCCAGCATTTT
v_gene: TRBV28; abundance: -; d_gene: TRBD2; j_gene: TRBJ2-1; CDR3aa: CASSSLPGLAGHNEQFF; CDR3nt: TGTGCCAGCAGTTCCCTACCGGGACTAGCGGGACACAATGAGCAGTTCTTC
v_gene: TRBV10-3; abundance: few; d_gene: -; j_gene: TRBJ2-5; CDR3aa: CAIRNRLEAQETQYF; CDR3nt: TGTGCCATCAGGAACAGACTAGAAGCTCAAGAGACCCAGTACTTC
v_gene: TRBV9; abundance: -; d_gene: TRBD2; j_gene: TRBJ2-7; CDR3aa: CASSVGLAGGNYEQYF; CDR3nt: TGTGCCAGCAGCGTAGGACTAGCGGGAGGAAACTACGAGCAGTACTTC
v_gene: TRBV7-6; abundance: -; d_gene: TRBD1; j_gene: TRBJ1-1; CDR3aa: CASSLLGGGGAFF; CDR3nt: TGTGCCAGCAGCTTACTAGGGGGCGGGGGGGCTTTCTTT
v_gene: TRBV5-1; abundance: -; d_gene: -; j_gene: TRBJ2-1; CDR3aa: CASSLGLGAGNEQFF; CDR3nt: TGCGCCAGCAGCTTGGGCCTGGGGGCCGGCAATGAGCAGTTCTTC
v_gene: TRBV7-8; abundance: -; d_gene: TRBD2; j_gene: TRBJ2-5; CDR3aa: CASSTGTSREETQYF; CDR3nt: TGTGCCAGCAGCACAGGGACTAGCCGCGAAGAGACCCAGTACTTC
v_gene: TRBV5-1; abundance: few; d_gene: -; j_gene: TRBJ2-4; CDR3aa: CASSLSGGEIQYF; CDR3nt: TGCGCCAGCAGCTTGTCTGGCGGAGAGATTCAGTACTTC
v_gene: TRBV25-1; abundance: -; d_gene: -; j_gene: TRBJ1-3; CDR3aa: CASSERGGSGNTIYF; CDR3nt: TGTGCCAGCAGTGAAAGGGGTGGATCTGGAAACACCATATATTTT
v_gene: TRBV6-1; abundance: -; d_gene: -; j_gene: TRBJ1-5; CDR3aa: CASSAFWGGGQPQHF; CDR3nt: TGTGCCAGCAGTGCCTTCTGGGGGGGAGGGCAGCCCCAGCATTTT
v_gene: TRBV18; abundance: -; d_gene: -; j_gene: TRBJ1-4; CDR3aa: CASSDIRGEKLFF; CDR3nt: TGTGCCAGCTCAGACATAAGGGGTGAAAAACTGTTTTTT
v_gene: TRBV9; abundance: -; d_gene: TRBD2; j_gene: TRBJ2-7; CDR3aa: CASSVGPSGGAWEQYF; CDR3nt: TGTGCCAGCAGCGTAGGTCCTAGCGGGGGGGCCTGGGAGCAGTACTTC
v_gene: TRBV27; abundance: -; d_gene: -; j_gene: TRBJ2-7; CDR3aa: CASRPGHAREQYF; CDR3nt: TGTGCCAGCAGACCGGGACACGCTCGCGAGCAGTACTTC
v_gene: TRBV5-1; abundance: -; d_gene: -; j_gene: TRBJ2-5; CDR3aa: CASRPPSAETQYF; CDR3nt: TGCGCCAGCAGGCCACCTAGCGCAGAGACCCAGTACTTC
v_gene: TRBV27; abundance: -; d_gene: -; j_gene: TRBJ1-2; CDR3aa: CASSYQVSAYGYTF; CDR3nt: TGTGCCAGCAGTTATCAGGTGTCAGCTTATGGCTACACCTTC
v_gene: TRBV13; abundance: -; d_gene: TRBD1; j_gene: TRBJ1-1; CDR3aa: CASSRMTGAARRDTEAFF; CDR3nt: TGTGCCAGCAGCCGGATGACAGGGGCCGCCCGCAGGGACACTGAAGCTTTCTTT